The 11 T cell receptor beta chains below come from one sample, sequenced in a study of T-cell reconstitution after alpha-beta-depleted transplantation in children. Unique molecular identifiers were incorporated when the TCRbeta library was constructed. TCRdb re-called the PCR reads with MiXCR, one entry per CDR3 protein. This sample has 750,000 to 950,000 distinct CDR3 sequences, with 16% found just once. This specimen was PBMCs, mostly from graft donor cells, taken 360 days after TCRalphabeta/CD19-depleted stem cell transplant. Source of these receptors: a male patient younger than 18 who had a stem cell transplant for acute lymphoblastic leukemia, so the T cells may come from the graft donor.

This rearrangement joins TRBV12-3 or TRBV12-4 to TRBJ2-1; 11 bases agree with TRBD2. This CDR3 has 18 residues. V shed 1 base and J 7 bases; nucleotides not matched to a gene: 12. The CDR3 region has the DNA TGTGCCAGCAGTTTAGGACTCGGTAGCGGGAGGGCCAAGAATGAGCAGTTCTTC. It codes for CASSLGLGSGRAKNEQFF.

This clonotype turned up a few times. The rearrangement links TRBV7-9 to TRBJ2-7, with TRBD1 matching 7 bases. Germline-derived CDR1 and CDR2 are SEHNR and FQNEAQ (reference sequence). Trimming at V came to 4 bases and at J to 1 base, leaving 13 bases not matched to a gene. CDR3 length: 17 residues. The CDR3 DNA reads TGTGCCAGCAGCTCAGCCAAACAGGGGCCGAGATCCTACGAGCAGTACTTC. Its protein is CASSSAKQGPRSYEQYF. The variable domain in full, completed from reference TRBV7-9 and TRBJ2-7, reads DTGVSQNPRHKITKRGQNVTFRCDPISEHNRLYWYRQTLGQGPEFLTYFQNEAQLEKSRLLSDRFSAERPKGSFSTLEIQRTEQGDSAMYLCASSSAKQGPRSYEQYFGPGTRLTVT.

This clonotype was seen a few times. CDR3 bases: TGTGCCAGCAGTTTCACCCCCTTACTCGTGGGTACGCAGTATTTT. Translated, it gives CASSFTPLLVGTQYF. This chain joins TRBV12-3 or TRBV12-4 and TRBJ2-3, with D unclear. V shed 3 bases and J shed 8 bases, with 18 bases lying between them. The length of the CDR3 is 15 residues.

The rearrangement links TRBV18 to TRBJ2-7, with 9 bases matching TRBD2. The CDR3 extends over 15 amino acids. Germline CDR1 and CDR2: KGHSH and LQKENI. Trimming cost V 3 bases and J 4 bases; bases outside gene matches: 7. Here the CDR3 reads CASSPTSGVDYEQYF. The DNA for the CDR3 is TGTGCCAGCTCACCGACTAGCGGAGTTGATTACGAGCAGTACTTC.

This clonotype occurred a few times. CDR3 bases: TGTGCCAGCATGAACCGGGACTCCACGGGGGAGCAGTACTTC. Translated: CASMNRDSTGEQYF. The chain links TRBV2 to TRBJ2-7; maybe TRBD2 (6 bases). V was cut by 7 bases and J by 7 bases, with 20 bases left in between. The CDR3 is 14 residues long. Germline CDR1 is SNHLY and CDR2 is FYNNEI. The full variable domain, its missing parts supplied by reference TRBV2 and TRBJ2-7, is EPEVTQTPSHQVTQMGQEVILRCVPISNHLYFYWYRQILGQKVEFLVSFYNNEISEKSEIFDDQFSVERPDGSNFTLKIRSTKLEDSAMYFCASMNRDSTGEQYFGPGTRLTVT.

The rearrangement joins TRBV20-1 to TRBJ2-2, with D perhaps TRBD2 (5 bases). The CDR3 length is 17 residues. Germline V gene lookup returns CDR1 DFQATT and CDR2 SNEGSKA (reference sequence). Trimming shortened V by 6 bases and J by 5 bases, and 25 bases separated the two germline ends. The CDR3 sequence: CSAHEAPTISTTGELFF. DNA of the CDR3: TGCAGTGCCCACGAGGCACCGACTATATCAACGACCGGGGAGCTGTTTTTT.

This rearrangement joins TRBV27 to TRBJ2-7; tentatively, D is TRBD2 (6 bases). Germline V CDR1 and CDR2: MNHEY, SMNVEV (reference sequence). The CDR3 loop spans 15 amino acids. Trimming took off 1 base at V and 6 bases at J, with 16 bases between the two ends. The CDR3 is CASSLFGGESGEQYF. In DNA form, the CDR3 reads TGTGCCAGCAGTTTATTCGGGGGAGAGTCCGGCGAGCAGTACTTC.

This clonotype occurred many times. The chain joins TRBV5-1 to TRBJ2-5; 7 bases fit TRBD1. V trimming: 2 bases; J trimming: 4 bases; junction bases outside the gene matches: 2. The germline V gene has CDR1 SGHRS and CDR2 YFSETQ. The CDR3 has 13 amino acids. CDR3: CASSFDRAETQYF. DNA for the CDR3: TGCGCCAGCAGCTTTGACAGGGCAGAGACCCAGTACTTC.

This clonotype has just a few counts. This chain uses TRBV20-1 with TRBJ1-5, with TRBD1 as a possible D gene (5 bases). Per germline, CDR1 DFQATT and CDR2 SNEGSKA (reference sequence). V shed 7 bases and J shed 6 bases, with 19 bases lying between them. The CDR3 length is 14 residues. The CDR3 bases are TGCAGTGTCCCTAGGCGGCAGGGCGGTCAGCCCCAGCATTTT. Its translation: CSVPRRQGGQPQHF.

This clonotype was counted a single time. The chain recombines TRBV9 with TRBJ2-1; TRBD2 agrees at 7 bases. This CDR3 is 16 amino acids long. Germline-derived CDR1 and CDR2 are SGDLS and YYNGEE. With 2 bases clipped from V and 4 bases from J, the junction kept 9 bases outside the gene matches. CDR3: CASSVGTSGVYNEQFF. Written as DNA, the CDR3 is TGTGCCAGCAGCGTGGGGACGAGCGGGGTGTACAATGAGCAGTTCTTC.

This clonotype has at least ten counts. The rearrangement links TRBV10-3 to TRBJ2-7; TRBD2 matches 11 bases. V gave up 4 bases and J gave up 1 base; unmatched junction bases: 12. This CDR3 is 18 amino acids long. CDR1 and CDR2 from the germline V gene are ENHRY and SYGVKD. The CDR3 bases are TGTGCCATCAGTGGGGCTAGCGGGAGGTTCGCAATTTCCTACGAGCAGTACTTC. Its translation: CAISGASGRFAISYEQYF.